Each of the 24 T cell receptor beta chains below was sequenced from the same sample in a study of vaccination effects on CD4 cells after COVID-19. Profiled with immunoSEQ multiplex PCR; TCRdb holds only in-frame clones, not every one. This table has about 48,000 clones, nearly 80% appearing once. ViraFEST assay sequencing came after antigen-specific CD4+ T cells were expanded with viral peptide pools. Researchers isolated CD4+ T cells once roughly ten days of culture had elapsed. Negative nucleocapsid antibody tests before and after vaccination confirmed no previous SARS-CoV-2 infection. These receptors have no identified antigens. This specimen consisted of CD4+ T cells from PBMCs cultured with HCoV-OC43 spike peptides, obtained before COVID-19 vaccination. Subset defined: HCoV-OC43 spike overlapping peptide pool stimulation. The receptor source for this set is a human donor who received a COVID-19 vaccine.

This chain connects TRBV24-1 to TRBJ2-5; the match to TRBD1 covers 7 bases. The CDR3 totals 16 residues. Germline-derived CDR1 and CDR2 are KGHDR and SFDVKD. Trimming took 2 bases from V and 3 from J; bases not matched to a gene: 8. DNA of the CDR3: TGTGCCACCAGTGATTCCATGACAGGGCGAAAAGAGACCCAGTACTTC. Its translation is CATSDSMTGRKETQYF.

This chain uses TRBV2 with TRBJ2-3; D not resolved. CDR3 size: 16 residues. Germline CDR1 and CDR2: SNHLY and FYNNEI. The V end lost 1 base, the J end lost 0 bases, and 11 bases lay between the germline ends. Written as DNA, the CDR3 is TGTGCCAGCAGTGAAGTCTACTGGCAGAGCACAGATACGCAGTATTTT. Its protein is CASSEVYWQSTDTQYF.

The chain recombines TRBV2 with TRBJ1-5, with D maybe TRBD1 (6 bases). This CDR3 spans 15 amino acids. The V gene lost 3 bases and the J gene lost 4 bases, with 13 bases spanning the gap. Germline assignment: CDR1 SNHLY and CDR2 FYNNEI. The CDR3 DNA is TGTGCCAGCAGTGAGGGGGGGCGCGTGAATCAGCCCCAGCATTTT. Translation gives CASSEGGRVNQPQHF.

The chain carries TRBV7-8 and TRBJ2-3; 9 nucleotides line up with TRBD2. This CDR3 region has 14 residues. The J segment lost 6 bases and the V segment lost 5 bases, leaving 6 bases of the junction unmatched. Germline values: CDR1 SGHVS, CDR2 FQNEAQ. CDR3: CASSGRGGGDTQYF. CDR3 nucleotide sequence: TGTGCCAGCAGCGGGCGGGGGGGCGGCGATACGCAGTATTTT.

CDR3 coding DNA: TGTGCCAGCAGCTTAGGGACAGGGGGCCCAGATACGCAGTATTTT. Translated: CASSLGTGGPDTQYF. V gene TRBV7-9 combines with J gene TRBJ2-3, with 11 bases lining up with TRBD1. Trimming removed 1 base from V and 4 bases from J; junction bases left unmatched: 1. The CDR3 is 15 residues long. Germline values: CDR1 SEHNR, CDR2 FQNEAQ (reference sequence).

The chain combines TRBV18 with TRBJ2-7, with 10 nucleotides matching TRBD1. Germline-derived CDR1 and CDR2 are KGHSH and LQKENI. The CDR3 covers 14 residues. Trimming removed 4 bases from V and 4 bases from J; junction bases left unmatched: 4. The CDR3 loop reads CASSRQGAQYEQYV. The DNA for the CDR3 is TGTGCCAGCTCACGACAGGGGGCCCAATACGAGCAGTACGTC.

This chain uses TRBV6-1 with TRBJ2-3; perhaps TRBD2 as D (5 bases). The CDR3 extends over 16 amino acids. The germline V gene has CDR1 MNHNS and CDR2 SASEGT. V was trimmed by 4 bases and J by 4 bases, leaving 18 bases between them. This CDR3 reads CASSGRGVGLADTQYF. The CDR3 region has the DNA TGTGCCAGCAGTGGCCGGGGAGTAGGGTTAGCAGATACGCAGTATTTT.

The V gene is TRBV5-1, the J gene TRBJ2-1; weak D call: TRBD1 (6 bases). Trimming took off 6 bases at V and 6 bases at J, with 16 bases between the two ends. The CDR3 totals 14 residues. Germline V gene lookup returns CDR1 SGHRS and CDR2 YFSETQ. The DNA of the CDR3 is TGCGCCAGCATACAGGGCCCCCCCGGCAATGAGCAGTTCTTC. This gives the protein CASIQGPPGNEQFF.

This clone appeared a few times. V gene TRBV5-1 combines with J gene TRBJ2-3, with a tentative D call TRBD2 (6 bases). Germline CDR1 is SGHRS and CDR2 is YFSETQ. V was shortened by 0 bases and J by 4 bases, with 9 bases between the two germline ends. This CDR3 is built from 14 residues. For the CDR3, the DNA is TGCGCCAGCAGCTTGGCTGCTAGCGCAGATACGCAGTATTTT. This encodes CASSLAASADTQYF. Drawing the rest from reference TRBV5-1 and TRBJ2-3, the complete variable domain is KAGVTQTPRYLIKTRGQQVTLSCSPISGHRSVSWYQQTPGQGLQFLFEYFSETQRNKGNFPGRFSGRQFSNSRSEMNVSTLELGDSALYLCASSLAASADTQYFGPGTRLTVL.

The rearrangement uses TRBV19 and TRBJ1-2, with D possibly being TRBD1 (6 bases). V lost 6 bases and J 4 bases, leaving 12 bases between the germline ends. The CDR3 covers 13 residues. Germline V gene sequence: CDR1 LNHDA, CDR2 SQIVND (reference sequence). The chain's CDR3 is CASSQQGVYGYTF. CDR3 DNA: TGTGCCAGTAGCCAACAGGGCGTCTATGGCTACACCTTC.

This chain links TRBV28 with TRBJ1-4; D possibly corresponds to TRBD1 (6 bases). The germline CDR1 and CDR2 sequences are MDHEN and SYDVKM. The CDR3 spans 12 residues. V shed 10 bases and J shed 4 bases, with 10 bases lying between them. CDR3 in DNA: TGTGCCACTTCAGGGGATAATGAAAAACTGTTTTTT. It codes for CATSGDNEKLFF.

V usage is TRBV10-3 and J usage is TRBJ2-5; 15 bases line up with TRBD2. With V trimmed by 3 bases and J by 2 bases, 1 base remained unmatched. CDR3 size: 16 residues. The germline V gene encodes CDR1 ENHRY and CDR2 SYGVKD. CDR3 sequence: CAISEGLAGGQETQYF. The CDR3 region has the DNA TGTGCCATCAGTGAAGGACTAGCGGGGGGGCAAGAGACCCAGTACTTC.

The chain couples TRBV9 to TRBJ2-1; D is undetermined. The CDR3 totals 15 residues. Germline CDR1 SGDLS, CDR2 YYNGEE. The V end was cut by 0 bases, the J end by 9 bases, with 16 bases between. The CDR3 sequence is CASSVAERPFGEQFF. DNA for the CDR3: TGTGCCAGCAGCGTAGCCGAAAGACCTTTTGGTGAGCAGTTCTTC.

J is TRBJ1-1 and V is TRBV18, with D unresolved. V lost 0 bases and J 4 bases, leaving 12 bases between the germline ends. CDR3 length: 15 residues. Germline V gene sequence: CDR1 KGHSH, CDR2 LQKENI. CDR3 DNA: TGTGCCAGCTCACCACCACGGGCGGAGAGCACTGAAGCTTTCTTT. Protein: CASSPPRAESTEAFF. Full variable domain (missing parts from reference TRBV18 and TRBJ1-1): NAGVMQNPRHLVRRRGQEARLRCSPMKGHSHVYWYRQLPEEGLKFMVYLQKENIIDESGMPKERFSAEFPKEGPSILRIQQVVRGDSAAYFCASSPPRAESTEAFFGQGTRLTVV.

This chain links TRBV11-2 with TRBJ1-2; 8 bases fit TRBD1. The CDR3 consists of 14 residues. V gave up 3 bases and J gave up 3 bases; unmatched junction bases: 3. Germline assignment: CDR1 SGHAT and CDR2 FQNNGV. CDR3 nucleotides: TGTGCCAGCAGCTTTCAGGACAGGGACTATGGCTACACCTTC. Its protein is CASSFQDRDYGYTF.

This chain joins TRBV24-1 and TRBJ1-5; D unclear. Trimming removed 4 bases from V and 7 bases from J, with 10 bases in between. The CDR3 extends over 13 amino acids. The V gene's germline CDR1 is KGHDR and CDR2 SFDVKD. The CDR3 DNA sequence: TGTGCCACCAGTGACCCGCCTGGGCAGCCCCAGCATTTT. Protein: CATSDPPGQPQHF.

The chain carries TRBV6-1 and TRBJ2-7; no clear D. The CDR3 spans 14 residues. The germline gives CDR1 MNHNS, CDR2 SASEGT. The germline V and J ends were trimmed by 1 base and 2 bases, with 9 bases remaining between them. The CDR3 DNA reads TGTGCCAGCAGTGAAGTCCACGGACCCTACGAGCAGTACGTC. Translating it yields CASSEVHGPYEQYV.

V usage is TRBV7-9 and J usage is TRBJ1-2; D remains unclear. Germline CDR1 reads SEHNR; CDR2 reads FQNEAQ (reference sequence). The ends were cut back, 2 bases at V and 3 bases at J, with 13 bases in the middle. The CDR3 contains 15 residues. The chain's CDR3 is CASSLWSAQDYGYTF. The DNA for the CDR3 is TGTGCCAGCAGCTTATGGTCAGCGCAGGACTATGGCTACACCTTC.

The V and J genes are TRBV5-1 and TRBJ2-3, with 9 bases matching TRBD2. Germline V CDR1 and CDR2: SGHRS, YFSETQ. This CDR3 spans 16 amino acids. V lost 0 bases and J lost 2; bases outside the gene matches: 4. The CDR3: CASSLGLAGPTDTQYF. For the CDR3, the DNA is TGCGCCAGCAGCTTGGGGCTAGCGGGACCCACAGATACGCAGTATTTT.

This clone came up a few times. This chain uses TRBV5-4 with TRBJ1-2; perhaps TRBD1 as D (5 bases). Germline CDR1 SGHNT, CDR2 YYREEE (reference sequence). The CDR3 sequence is 13 residues long. V shed 0 bases and J shed 4 bases, with 7 bases lying between them. CDR3 in DNA: TGTGCCAGCAGCTTGGATCAGGGCTATGGCTACACCTTC. Its protein is CASSLDQGYGYTF.

This clone was seen a handful of times. The J gene is TRBJ1-6, the V gene TRBV19, with D uncertain. Germline lookup yields CDR1 LNHDA and CDR2 SQIVND (reference sequence). V lost 3 bases and J lost 8, with 14 bases in between. The CDR3 is made up of 15 amino acids. DNA for the CDR3: TGTGCCAGTAGTATGCGACCCCGCGGGGATTCACCCCTCCACTTT. Translated: CASSMRPRGDSPLHF.

The CDR3, as DNA: TGTGCCAGCTCACCGGGGGGGCCCGCAGTCCAAGAGACCCAGTACTTC. The encoded protein is CASSPGGPAVQETQYF. The rearrangement joins TRBV18 to TRBJ2-5; a possible D gene is TRBD2 (7 bases). The CDR3 is 16 amino acids. Per germline, CDR1 KGHSH and CDR2 LQKENI. The V gene lost 3 bases and the J gene lost 1 base, with 15 bases spanning the gap.

The CDR3 spells CASRSPGVPNQPQHF. The DNA of the CDR3 is TGTGCCAGTAGATCCCCAGGGGTTCCGAATCAGCCCCAGCATTTT. This chain links TRBV19 with TRBJ1-5, with a possible D match to TRBD1 (6 bases). Germline V gene lookup returns CDR1 LNHDA and CDR2 SQIVND (reference sequence). The CDR3 loop spans 15 amino acids. V was shortened by 6 bases and J by 4 bases, with 16 bases between the two germline ends.

The rearrangement joins TRBV6-4 to TRBJ2-4; D uncertain. V was pared by 3 bases and J by 0 bases, with 18 bases between. The CDR3 consists of 18 residues. Germline loops: CDR1 MRHNA, CDR2 SNTAGT. This chain's CDR3 is CASSDYCPKTLAKNIQYF. For the CDR3, the DNA is TGTGCCAGCAGTGATTATTGCCCGAAGACCCTAGCCAAAAACATTCAGTACTTC.